This entry describes one TCR beta chain. This specimen comes from a study of cytomegalovirus exposure and HLA in healthy donors. The CDR3 runs to 14 residues. Germline CDR1 reads MNHEY; CDR2 reads SVGAGI. V was shortened by 6 bases and J by 14 bases, with 20 bases between the two germline ends. Both 60 Vbeta primers and 13 Jbeta primers went into the PCR. Data came from immunoSEQ multiplex PCR; TCRdb stores just in-frame clones and leaves some out. Among 200,000 to 250,000 clones listed, around four fifths were seen once. The clonotype was recovered from a woman aged 55 to 70 in good health and CMV-seropositive. The chain is built from TRBV6-5 and TRBJ1-6, with D tentatively TRBD1 (5 bases). Source material: PBMCs. This CDR3 is CASSSANQGGTLHF. Here the CDR3 DNA reads TGTGCCAGCAGCAGTGCGAATCAGGGCGGTACCCTCCACTTT.